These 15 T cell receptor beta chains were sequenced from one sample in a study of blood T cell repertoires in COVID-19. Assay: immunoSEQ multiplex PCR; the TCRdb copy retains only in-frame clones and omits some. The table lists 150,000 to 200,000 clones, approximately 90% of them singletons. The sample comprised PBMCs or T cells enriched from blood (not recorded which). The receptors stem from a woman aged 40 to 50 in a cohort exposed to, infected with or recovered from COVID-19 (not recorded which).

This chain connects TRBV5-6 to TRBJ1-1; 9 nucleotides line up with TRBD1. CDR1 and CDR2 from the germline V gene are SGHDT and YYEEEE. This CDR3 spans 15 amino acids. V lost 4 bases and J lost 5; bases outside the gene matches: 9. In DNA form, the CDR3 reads TGTGCCAGCAGCCAAGACGGACAGGGGATTACTGAAGCTTTCTTT. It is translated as CASSQDGQGITEAFF.

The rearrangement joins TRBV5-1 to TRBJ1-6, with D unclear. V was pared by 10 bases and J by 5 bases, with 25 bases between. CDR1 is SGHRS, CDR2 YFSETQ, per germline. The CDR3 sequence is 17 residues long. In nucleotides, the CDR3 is TGCGCCCCCAGCTACCAGTTGCGGAGTCCCAATAATTCACCCCTCCACTTT. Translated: CAPSYQLRSPNNSPLHF.

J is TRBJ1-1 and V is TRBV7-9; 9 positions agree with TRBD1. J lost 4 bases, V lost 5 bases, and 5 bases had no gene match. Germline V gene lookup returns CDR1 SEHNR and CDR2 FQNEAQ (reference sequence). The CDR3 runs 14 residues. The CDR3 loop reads CASSLGQGVTEAFF. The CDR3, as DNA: TGTGCCAGCAGCCTGGGACAGGGAGTCACTGAAGCTTTCTTT.

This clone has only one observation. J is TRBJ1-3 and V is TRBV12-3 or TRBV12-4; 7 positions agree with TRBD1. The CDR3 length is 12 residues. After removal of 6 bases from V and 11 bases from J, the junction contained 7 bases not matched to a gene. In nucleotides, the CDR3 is TGTGCCAGCAGCTGGGACAGTCGTCCCATATATTTT. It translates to CASSWDSRPIYF.

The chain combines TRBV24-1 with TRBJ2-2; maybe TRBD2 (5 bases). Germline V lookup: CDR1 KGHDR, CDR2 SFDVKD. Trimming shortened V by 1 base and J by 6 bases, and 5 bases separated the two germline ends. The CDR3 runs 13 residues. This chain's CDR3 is CATSDLLAGELFF. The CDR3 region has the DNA TGTGCCACCAGTGATTTACTAGCCGGGGAGCTGTTTTTT.

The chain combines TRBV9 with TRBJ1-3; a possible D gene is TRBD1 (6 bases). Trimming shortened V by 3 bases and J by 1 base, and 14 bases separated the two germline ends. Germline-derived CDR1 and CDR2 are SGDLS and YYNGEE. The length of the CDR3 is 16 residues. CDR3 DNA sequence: TGTGCCAGCAGCGGAAACTACAGGGAATCTGGAAACACCATATATTTT. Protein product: CASSGNYRESGNTIYF.

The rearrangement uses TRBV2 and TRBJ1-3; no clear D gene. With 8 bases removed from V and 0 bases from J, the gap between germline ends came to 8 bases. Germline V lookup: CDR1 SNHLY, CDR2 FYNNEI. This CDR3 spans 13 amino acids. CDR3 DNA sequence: TGTGCCAGCCTCGGTCACTCTGGAAACACCATATATTTT. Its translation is CASLGHSGNTIYF.

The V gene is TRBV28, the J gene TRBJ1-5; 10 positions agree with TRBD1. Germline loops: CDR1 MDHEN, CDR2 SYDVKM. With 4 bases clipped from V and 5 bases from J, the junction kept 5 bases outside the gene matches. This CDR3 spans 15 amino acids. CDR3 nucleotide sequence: TGTGCCAGCAGTTCCGGGACAGGGGAGGATCAGCCCCAGCATTTT. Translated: CASSSGTGEDQPQHF.

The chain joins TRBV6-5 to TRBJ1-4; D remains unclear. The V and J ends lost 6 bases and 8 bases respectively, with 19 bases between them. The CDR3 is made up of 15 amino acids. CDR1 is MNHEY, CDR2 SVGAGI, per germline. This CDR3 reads CASRPASEWREKLFF. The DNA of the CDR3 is TGTGCCAGCAGGCCGGCTTCGGAGTGGAGAGAAAAACTGTTTTTT.

The DNA of the CDR3 is TGTGCCAGTAGTATTGGCAACAGGGGTAACTATGGCTACACCTTC. Translated, it gives CASSIGNRGNYGYTF. The rearrangement uses TRBV19 and TRBJ1-2, with TRBD1 identical over 7 bases. CDR3 size: 15 residues. Germline V CDR1 and CDR2: LNHDA, SQIVND (reference sequence). J gave up 1 base and V 3 bases, and 5 bases lay outside the gene matches.

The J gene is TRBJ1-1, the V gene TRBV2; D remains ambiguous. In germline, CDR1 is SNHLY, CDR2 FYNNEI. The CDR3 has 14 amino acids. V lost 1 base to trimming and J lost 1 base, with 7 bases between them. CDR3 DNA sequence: TGTGCCAGCAGTGAAGGCCCGAGGAACACTGAAGCTTTCTTT. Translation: CASSEGPRNTEAFF.

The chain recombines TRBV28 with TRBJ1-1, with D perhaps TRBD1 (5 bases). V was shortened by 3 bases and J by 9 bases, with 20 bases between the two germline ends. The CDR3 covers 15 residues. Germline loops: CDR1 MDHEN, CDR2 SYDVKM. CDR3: CASSLGQPPAGKAFF. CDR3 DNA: TGTGCCAGCAGTTTGGGGCAACCGCCGGCTGGCAAAGCTTTCTTT.

In DNA, the CDR3 is TGTGCCAGCAGCGACGTACGGGGGGGCCTTTACAATGAGCAGTTCTTC. Amino acid sequence: CASSDVRGGLYNEQFF. This sequence joins TRBV2 and TRBJ2-1, with 8 bases identical to TRBD2. Germline V gene data show CDR1 as SNHLY and CDR2 as FYNNEI. V lost 6 bases to trimming and J lost 4 bases; unmatched junction nucleotides: 11. The CDR3 has 16 amino acids. The full variable domain, in which reference TRBV2 and TRBJ2-1 provide the parts outside the CDR3, is EPEVTQTPSHQVTQMGQEVILRCVPISNHLYFYWYRQILGQKVEFLVSFYNNEISEKSEIFDDQFSVERPDGSNFTLKIRSTKLEDSAMYFCASSDVRGGLYNEQFFGPGTRLTVL.

The CDR3 spells CASSQVIQDRGVVNTEAFF. CDR3 nucleotide sequence: TGCGCCAGCAGCCAAGTCATCCAGGACAGGGGCGTCGTGAACACTGAAGCTTTCTTT. The chain couples TRBV4-1 to TRBJ1-1, with 9 bases fitting TRBD1. This CDR3 is built from 19 residues. Trimming cost V 1 base and J 0 bases; bases outside gene matches: 12. Germline V CDR1 and CDR2: MGHRA, YSYEKL.

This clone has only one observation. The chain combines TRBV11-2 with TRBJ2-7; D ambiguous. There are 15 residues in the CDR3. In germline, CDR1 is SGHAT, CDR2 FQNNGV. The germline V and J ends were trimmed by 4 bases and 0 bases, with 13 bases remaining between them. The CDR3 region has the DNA TGTGCCAGCAGCTCTCCAGAGGAAAGCTCCTACGAGCAGTACTTC. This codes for CASSSPEESSYEQYF.